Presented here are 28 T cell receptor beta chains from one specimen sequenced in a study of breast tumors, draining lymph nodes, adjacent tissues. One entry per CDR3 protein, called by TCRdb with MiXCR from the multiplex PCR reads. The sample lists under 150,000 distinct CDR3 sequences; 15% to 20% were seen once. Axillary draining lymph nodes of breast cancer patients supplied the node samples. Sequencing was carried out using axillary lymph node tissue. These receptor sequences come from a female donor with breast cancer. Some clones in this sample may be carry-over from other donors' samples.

CDR3 amino acids: CASSHGTGDLNYGYTF. The CDR3 DNA reads as TGTGCCAGCTCACACGGCACAGGGGACCTTAACTATGGCTACACCTTC. The chain links TRBV18 to TRBJ1-2; 7 nucleotides match TRBD1. J was trimmed by 1 base and V by 4 bases; bases with no gene match: 9. The CDR3 loop spans 16 amino acids. CDR1 and CDR2 (germline): KGHSH, LQKENI.

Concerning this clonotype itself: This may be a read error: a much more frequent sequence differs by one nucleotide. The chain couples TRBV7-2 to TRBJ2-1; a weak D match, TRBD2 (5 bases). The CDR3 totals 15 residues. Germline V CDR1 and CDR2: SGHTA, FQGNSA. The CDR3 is CAGSLSSVGSDEQFF. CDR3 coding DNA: TGTGCCGGCAGCTTAAGTAGCGTGGGTAGCGATGAGCAGTTCTTC.

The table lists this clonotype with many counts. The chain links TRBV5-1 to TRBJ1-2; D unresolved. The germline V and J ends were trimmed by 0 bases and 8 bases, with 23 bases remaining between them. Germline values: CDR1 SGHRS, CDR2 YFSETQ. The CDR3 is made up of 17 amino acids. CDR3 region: CASSLAGGNGKTSGYTF. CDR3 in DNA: TGCGCCAGCAGCTTGGCTGGCGGCAACGGAAAGACATCCGGCTACACCTTC.

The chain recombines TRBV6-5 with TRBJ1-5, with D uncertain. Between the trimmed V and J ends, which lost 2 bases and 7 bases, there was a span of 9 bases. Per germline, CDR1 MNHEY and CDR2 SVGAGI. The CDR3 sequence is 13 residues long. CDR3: CASSYQEKQPQHF. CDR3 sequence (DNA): TGTGCCAGCAGTTACCAGGAAAAACAGCCCCAGCATTTT.

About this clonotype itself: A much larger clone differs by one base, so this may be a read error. This CDR3 is CAGSWGLAGISTDTQYF. The CDR3 bases are TGTGCCGGTAGCTGGGGACTAGCGGGGATCAGCACAGATACGCAGTATTTT. The rearrangement links TRBV19 to TRBJ2-3, with TRBD2 matching over 13 bases. CDR3 length: 17 residues. Germline V CDR1 and CDR2: LNHDA, SQIVND (reference sequence). The variable domain in full, with the rest retrieved from reference TRBV19 and TRBJ2-3, is DGGITQSPKYLFRKEGQNVTLSCEQNLNHDAMYWYRQDPGQGLRLIYYSQIVNDFQKGDIAEGYSVSREKKESFPLTVTSAQKNPTAFYLCAGSWGLAGISTDTQYFGPGTRLTVL.

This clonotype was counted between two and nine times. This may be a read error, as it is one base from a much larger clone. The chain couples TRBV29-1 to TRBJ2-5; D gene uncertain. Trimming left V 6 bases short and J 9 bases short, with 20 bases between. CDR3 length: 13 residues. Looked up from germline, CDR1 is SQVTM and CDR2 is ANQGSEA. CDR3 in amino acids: CSVTPSGDEAQYF. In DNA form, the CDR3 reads TGCAGCGTGACCCCATCCGGCGATGAGGCCCAGTACTTC.

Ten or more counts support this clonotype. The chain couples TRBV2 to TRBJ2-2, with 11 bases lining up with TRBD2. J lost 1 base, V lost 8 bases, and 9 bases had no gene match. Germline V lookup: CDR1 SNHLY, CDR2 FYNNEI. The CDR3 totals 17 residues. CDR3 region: CASALFSGRGNTGELFF. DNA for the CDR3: TGTGCCAGCGCCTTATTTAGCGGGAGGGGGAACACCGGGGAGCTGTTTTTT.

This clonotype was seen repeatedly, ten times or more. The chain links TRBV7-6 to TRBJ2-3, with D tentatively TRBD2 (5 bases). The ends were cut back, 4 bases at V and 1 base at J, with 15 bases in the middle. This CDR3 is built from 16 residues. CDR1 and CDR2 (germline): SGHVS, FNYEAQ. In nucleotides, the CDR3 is TGTGCCAGCAGCTATTCAACCGGACTCGGCACAGATACGCAGTATTTT. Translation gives CASSYSTGLGTDTQYF. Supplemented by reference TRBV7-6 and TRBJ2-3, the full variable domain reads GAGVSQSPRYKVTKRGQDVALRCDPISGHVSLYWYRQALGQGPEFLTYFNYEAQQDKSGLPNDRFSAERPEGSISTLTIQRTEQRDSAMYRCASSYSTGLGTDTQYFGPGTRLTVL.

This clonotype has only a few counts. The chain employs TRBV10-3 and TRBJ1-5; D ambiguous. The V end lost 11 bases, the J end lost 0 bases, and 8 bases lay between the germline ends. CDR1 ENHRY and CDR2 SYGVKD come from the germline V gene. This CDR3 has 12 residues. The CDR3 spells CAVGYSNQPQHF. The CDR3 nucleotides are TGTGCCGTCGGTTATAGCAATCAGCCCCAGCATTTT.

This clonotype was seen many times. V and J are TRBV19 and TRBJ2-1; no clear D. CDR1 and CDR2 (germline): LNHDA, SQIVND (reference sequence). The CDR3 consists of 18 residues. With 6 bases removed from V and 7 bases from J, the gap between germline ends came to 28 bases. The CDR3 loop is CASSRSVGHLVRQNEQFF. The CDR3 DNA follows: TGTGCCAGTAGCCGAAGCGTGGGCCACCTTGTTCGTCAAAATGAGCAGTTCTTC.

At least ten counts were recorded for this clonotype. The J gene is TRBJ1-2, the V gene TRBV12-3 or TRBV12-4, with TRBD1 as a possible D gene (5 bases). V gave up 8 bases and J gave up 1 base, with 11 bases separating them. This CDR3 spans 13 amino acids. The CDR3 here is CASGTALNYGYTF. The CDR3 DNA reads TGTGCCAGCGGGACGGCCCTTAACTATGGCTACACCTTC.

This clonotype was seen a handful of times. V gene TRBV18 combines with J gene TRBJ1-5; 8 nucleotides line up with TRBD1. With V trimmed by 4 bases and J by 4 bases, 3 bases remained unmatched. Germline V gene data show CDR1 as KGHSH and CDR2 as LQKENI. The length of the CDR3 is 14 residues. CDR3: CASSLNRGNQPQHF. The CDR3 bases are TGTGCCAGCTCACTTAACAGGGGGAATCAGCCCCAGCATTTT.

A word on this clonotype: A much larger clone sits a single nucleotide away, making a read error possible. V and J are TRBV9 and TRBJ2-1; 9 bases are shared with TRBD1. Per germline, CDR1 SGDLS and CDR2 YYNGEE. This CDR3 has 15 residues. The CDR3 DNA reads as TGTGCCAGCAGCGTAATGGGACAGGGAGGCAATGAGCGGTTCTTC. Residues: CASSVMGQGGNERFF.

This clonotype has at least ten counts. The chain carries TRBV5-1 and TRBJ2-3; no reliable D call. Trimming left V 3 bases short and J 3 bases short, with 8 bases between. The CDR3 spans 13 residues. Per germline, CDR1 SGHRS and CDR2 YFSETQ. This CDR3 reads CASSSLRTDTQYF. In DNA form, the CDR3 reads TGCGCCAGCAGCTCTCTAAGAACAGATACGCAGTATTTT.

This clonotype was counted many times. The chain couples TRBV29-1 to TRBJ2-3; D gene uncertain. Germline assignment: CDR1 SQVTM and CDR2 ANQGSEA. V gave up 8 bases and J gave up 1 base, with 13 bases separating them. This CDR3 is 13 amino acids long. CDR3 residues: CSLTAARTDTQYF. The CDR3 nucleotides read TGCAGCCTCACTGCAGCGCGCACAGATACGCAGTATTTT.

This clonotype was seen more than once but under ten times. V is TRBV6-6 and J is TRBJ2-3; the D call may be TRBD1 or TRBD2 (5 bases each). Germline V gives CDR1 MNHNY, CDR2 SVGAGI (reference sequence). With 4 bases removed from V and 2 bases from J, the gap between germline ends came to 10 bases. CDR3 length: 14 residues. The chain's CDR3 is CASSFPGPTDTQYF. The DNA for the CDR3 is TGTGCCAGCAGTTTCCCGGGACCCACAGATACGCAGTATTTT.

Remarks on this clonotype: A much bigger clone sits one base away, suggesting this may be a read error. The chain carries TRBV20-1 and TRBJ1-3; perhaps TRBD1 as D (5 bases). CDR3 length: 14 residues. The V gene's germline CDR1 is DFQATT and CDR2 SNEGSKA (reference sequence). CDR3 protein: CGATLGASGNTIYF. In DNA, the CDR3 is TGCGGTGCTACTCTCGGGGCTTCTGGAAACACCATATATTTT.

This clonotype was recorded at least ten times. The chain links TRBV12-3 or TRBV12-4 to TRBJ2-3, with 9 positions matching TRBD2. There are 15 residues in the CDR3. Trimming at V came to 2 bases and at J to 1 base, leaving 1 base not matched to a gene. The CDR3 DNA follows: TGTGCCAGCAGTTTACGGACTAGCGGCACAGATACGCAGTATTTT. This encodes CASSLRTSGTDTQYF.

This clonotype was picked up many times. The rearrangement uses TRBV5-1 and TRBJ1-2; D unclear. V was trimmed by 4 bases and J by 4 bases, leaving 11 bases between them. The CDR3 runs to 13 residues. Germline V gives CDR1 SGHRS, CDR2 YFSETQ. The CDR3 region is CASSTDARYGYTF. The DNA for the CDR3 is TGCGCCAGCAGCACGGACGCGCGCTATGGCTACACCTTC.

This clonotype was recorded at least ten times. The CDR3 loop is CASSSTGTSLFEQFF. The CDR3 region has the DNA TGTGCCAGCAGCTCTACCGGGACTAGTTTATTCGAGCAGTTCTTC. The chain joins TRBV28 to TRBJ2-1; TRBD2 matches 8 bases. Trimming at V came to 6 bases and at J to 10 bases, leaving 14 bases not matched to a gene. Germline assignment: CDR1 MDHEN and CDR2 SYDVKM. The CDR3 is 15 amino acids.

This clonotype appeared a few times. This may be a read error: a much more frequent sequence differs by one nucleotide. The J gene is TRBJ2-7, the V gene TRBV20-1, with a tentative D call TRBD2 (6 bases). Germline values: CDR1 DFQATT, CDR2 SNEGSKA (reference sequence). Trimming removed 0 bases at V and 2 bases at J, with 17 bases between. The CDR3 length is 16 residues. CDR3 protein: CSAREDVWRDPYEQYF. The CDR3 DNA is TGCAGTGCTAGAGAGGACGTCTGGCGGGACCCCTACGAGCAGTACTTC.

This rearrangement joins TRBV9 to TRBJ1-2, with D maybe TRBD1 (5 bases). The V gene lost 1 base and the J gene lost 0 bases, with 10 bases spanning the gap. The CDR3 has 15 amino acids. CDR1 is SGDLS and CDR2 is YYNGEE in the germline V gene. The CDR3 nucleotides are TGTGCCAGCAGCGTATGGGACGCCGCTAACTATGGCTACACCTTC. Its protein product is CASSVWDAANYGYTF.

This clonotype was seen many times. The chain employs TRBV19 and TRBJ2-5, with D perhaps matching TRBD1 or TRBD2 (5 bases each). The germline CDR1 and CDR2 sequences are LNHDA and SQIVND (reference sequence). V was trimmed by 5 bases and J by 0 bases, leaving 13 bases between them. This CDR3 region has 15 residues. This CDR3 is CASSRDGQYQETQYF. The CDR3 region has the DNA TGTGCCAGTAGTCGGGACGGCCAGTACCAAGAGACCCAGTACTTC.

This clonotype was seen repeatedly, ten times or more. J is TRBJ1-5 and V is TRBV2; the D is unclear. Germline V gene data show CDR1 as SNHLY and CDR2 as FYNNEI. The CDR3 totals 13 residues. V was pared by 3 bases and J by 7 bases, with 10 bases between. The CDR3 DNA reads TGTGCCAGCAGTGAGGGAGGGAGACAGCCCCAGCATTTT. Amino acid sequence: CASSEGGRQPQHF.

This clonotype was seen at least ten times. The CDR3 reads CATSVGTGALNEKLFF. As DNA, the CDR3 is TGTGCCACCAGCGTCGGGACAGGCGCTCTTAATGAAAAACTGTTTTTT. The chain carries TRBV15 and TRBJ1-4; TRBD1 aligns across 8 bases. The CDR3 is 16 residues long. The ends lost 5 bases at V and 4 bases at J; junction bases unmatched: 9. Germline assignment: CDR1 LNHNV and CDR2 YYDKDF (reference sequence).

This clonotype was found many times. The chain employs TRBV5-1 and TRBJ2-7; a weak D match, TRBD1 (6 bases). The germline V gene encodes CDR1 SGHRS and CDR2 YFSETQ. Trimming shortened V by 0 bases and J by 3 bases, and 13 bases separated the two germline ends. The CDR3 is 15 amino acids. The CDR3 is CASSLGKTGLYEQYF. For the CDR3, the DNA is TGCGCCAGCAGCTTGGGGAAGACAGGCCTCTACGAGCAGTACTTC. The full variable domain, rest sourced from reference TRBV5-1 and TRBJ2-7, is KAGVTQTPRYLIKTRGQQVTLSCSPISGHRSVSWYQQTPGQGLQFLFEYFSETQRNKGNFPGRFSGRQFSNSRSEMNVSTLELGDSALYLCASSLGKTGLYEQYFGPGTRLTVT.

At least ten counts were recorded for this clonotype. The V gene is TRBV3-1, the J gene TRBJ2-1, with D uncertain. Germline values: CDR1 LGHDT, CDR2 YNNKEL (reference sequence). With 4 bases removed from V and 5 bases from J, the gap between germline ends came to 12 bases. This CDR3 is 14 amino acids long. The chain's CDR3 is CASSPNRVNNEQFF. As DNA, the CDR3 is TGTGCCAGCAGCCCTAACCGAGTCAACAATGAGCAGTTCTTC.

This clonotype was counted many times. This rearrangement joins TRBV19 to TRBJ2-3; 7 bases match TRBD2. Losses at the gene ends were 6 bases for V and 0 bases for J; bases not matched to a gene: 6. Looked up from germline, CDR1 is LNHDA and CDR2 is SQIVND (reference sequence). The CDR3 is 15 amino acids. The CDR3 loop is CASRGREQSTDTQYF. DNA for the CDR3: TGTGCCAGTAGGGGGAGGGAACAAAGCACAGATACGCAGTATTTT.